One and the same sample provided the 4 T cell receptor beta chains below, sequenced in a study of blood T cell repertoires in COVID-19. The method was immunoSEQ multiplex PCR; TCRdb's version includes in-frame clones alone and lacks a portion of them. The table records 300,000 to 350,000 clones, 80% to 90% of them present only once. Sequenced input: PBMCs or T cells enriched from blood (not recorded which). These receptors were taken from a woman aged 40 to 49 with acute COVID-19.

The chain recombines TRBV10-3 with TRBJ1-4, with D hard to call. CDR3 size: 12 residues. Per germline, CDR1 ENHRY and CDR2 SYGVKD. V was shortened by 6 bases and J by 8 bases, with 10 bases between the two germline ends. CDR3 protein: CAIRGVGEKLFF. As DNA, the CDR3 is TGTGCCATCAGGGGAGTTGGGGAAAAACTGTTTTTT.

The chain recombines TRBV7-8 with TRBJ1-1; tentatively, D is TRBD1 (6 bases). The CDR3 runs 15 residues. Germline V lookup: CDR1 SGHVS, CDR2 FQNEAQ. Trimming stripped 1 base from V and 0 bases from J, with 9 bases between. CDR3 sequence: CASSLDPGVNTEAFF. CDR3 nucleotide sequence: TGTGCCAGCAGCTTAGACCCAGGGGTGAACACTGAAGCTTTCTTT.

The chain links TRBV4-2 to TRBJ1-1, with D maybe TRBD1 (6 bases). Germline loops: CDR1 LGHNA, CDR2 YNFKEQ. CDR3 length: 15 residues. V lost 3 bases and J lost 3, with 14 bases in between. The chain's CDR3 is CASSQQQGLDTEAFF. DNA for the CDR3: TGTGCCAGCAGCCAGCAACAGGGTTTGGACACTGAAGCTTTCTTT.

The V call is TRBV19, the J call TRBJ1-5, with a tentative D call TRBD1 (6 bases). This CDR3 spans 16 amino acids. The germline V and J ends were trimmed by 3 bases and 4 bases, with 16 bases remaining between them. Germline CDR1 is LNHDA and CDR2 is SQIVND (reference sequence). CDR3 loop: CASSIVWSGDNQPQHF. CDR3 coding DNA: TGTGCCAGTAGTATCGTTTGGTCAGGGGATAATCAGCCCCAGCATTTT.